The next 17 T cell receptor beta chains were all read from a single sample in a study of T cells in Graves' hyperthyroidism and ophthalmopathy. The TCR beta CDR3 regions underwent amplification using RNA transcripts as the source. A first-round RT-PCR of the TCR CDR3 used the HTBI primer set. MiXCR, run by TCRdb on the multiplex PCR reads, gives a single entry per CDR3 protein. The sample includes fewer than 650,000 distinct CDR3 sequences, 11% to 15% of them seen just once. Material for sequencing was blood. The receptors stem from a woman aged 18-29 years with Graves' ophthalmopathy.

This clonotype was counted many times. The chain links TRBV27 to TRBJ1-2, with TRBD1 matching 11 bases. CDR1 and CDR2 (germline): MNHEY, SMNVEV (reference sequence). The V segment lost 5 bases and the J segment 4 bases; nucleotides outside the gene matches: 12. This CDR3 has 17 residues. CDR3 DNA: TGTGCCAGCAGTCCAATTACTATTGGACAGGGGGCCTATGGCTACACCTTC. Translation: CASSPITIGQGAYGYTF.

The table lists this clonotype with a count of one. A clone one base away is much larger, so this may be a read error. This chain joins TRBV6-2 or TRBV6-3 and TRBJ2-3; TRBD1 agrees at 8 bases. The J call could be wrong; TRBJ1-5 is a better fit for the DNA end. The CDR3 contains 12 residues. Germline-derived CDR1 and CDR2 are MNHEY and SVGEGT. CDR3 DNA sequence: TGTGCCAGCGCAGGGGGCTCAGATACGCAGCATTTT. Protein sequence: CASAGGSDTQHF.

This clonotype showed up just a few times. The chain links TRBV4-1 to TRBJ1-2; 8 nucleotides line up with TRBD1. Germline assignment: CDR1 MGHRA and CDR2 YSYEKL. Unmatched junction bases numbered 4, after V lost 0 bases and J lost 4 bases. The CDR3 loop spans 15 amino acids. The CDR3: CASSQERDRFYGYTF. The CDR3, as DNA: TGCGCCAGCAGCCAAGAAAGGGACAGGTTCTATGGCTACACCTTC.

This clonotype appeared many times. CDR3 coding DNA: TGTGCCAGCAGAACGGGACTAGCGGGACCAGATACGCAGTATTTT. The encoded protein is CASRTGLAGPDTQYF. The chain links TRBV12-3 or TRBV12-4 to TRBJ2-3, with 13 positions matching TRBD2. J lost 4 bases, V lost 6 bases, and 4 bases had no gene match. There are 15 residues in the CDR3.

V usage is TRBV11-3 and J usage is TRBJ2-3; 13 nucleotides line up with TRBD2. This CDR3 is built from 15 residues. V gave up 5 bases and J gave up 9 bases; unmatched junction bases: 8. Looked up from germline, CDR1 is SGHNT and CDR2 is YENEEA. The CDR3 sequence is CASSPAGTSGMTQYF. In DNA, the CDR3 is TGTGCCAGCAGCCCAGCCGGGACTAGCGGGATGACGCAGTATTTT.

Only a few counts were recorded for this clonotype. The CDR3 DNA follows: TGTGCCAGCAGTTACCCTCCCCAACCGGGACAGGGATACACCGGGGAGCTGTTTTTT. Translation: CASSYPPQPGQGYTGELFF. The chain has TRBV6-6 and TRBJ2-2; 9 bases match TRBD1. Unmatched junction bases numbered 13, after V lost 2 bases and J lost 3 bases. From germline, CDR1 is MNHNY and CDR2 SVGAGI (reference sequence). CDR3 size: 19 residues.

This chain joins TRBV25-1 and TRBJ2-5, with 7 bases aligning to TRBD1. This CDR3 contains 15 residues. Germline V lookup: CDR1 MGHDK, CDR2 SYGVNS. V trimming: 2 bases; J trimming: 5 bases; junction bases outside the gene matches: 8. Here the CDR3 reads CASSEDRQGGETQYF. The CDR3 DNA follows: TGTGCCAGCAGTGAAGACAGACAGGGCGGTGAGACCCAGTACTTC.

This clonotype was counted ten times or more. This rearrangement joins TRBV20-1 to TRBJ2-3; 12 bases line up with TRBD2. After removal of 0 bases from V and 5 bases from J, the junction contained 3 bases not matched to a gene. The CDR3 spans 15 residues. The germline V gene encodes CDR1 DFQATT and CDR2 SNEGSKA (reference sequence). CDR3 nucleotides: TGCAGTGCTAGAGATGCGACTAGCGGGGGAGATACGCAGTATTTT. Amino acid sequence: CSARDATSGGDTQYF.

This clonotype was seen many times. CDR3: CASSLPREDTQYF. In DNA form, the CDR3 reads TGTGCCAGCAGCTTGCCTAGGGAGGATACGCAGTATTTT. The rearrangement joins TRBV7-2 to TRBJ2-3; maybe TRBD2 (5 bases). V dropped 3 bases and J dropped 6 bases, with 10 bases sitting between them. The CDR3 runs 13 residues. Germline V gene sequence: CDR1 SGHTA, CDR2 FQGNSA.

This clonotype was seen more than once but under ten times. This could be a read error, since a much larger clone is one nucleotide away. The chain combines TRBV11-2 with TRBJ1-3; 12 nucleotides match TRBD1. The ends lost 8 bases at V and 7 bases at J; junction bases unmatched: 9. CDR3 length: 15 residues. The germline V gene has CDR1 SGHAT and CDR2 FQNNGV. The CDR3 sequence: CASGSPGQGANTIYF. CDR3 DNA sequence: TGTGCCAGCGGCTCGCCGGGACAGGGGGCGAACACCATATATTTT.

The chain is built from TRBV14 and TRBJ2-1; TRBD2 agrees at 11 bases. Germline V gene data show CDR1 as SGHDN and CDR2 as FVKESK. CDR3 length: 13 residues. V lost 4 bases to trimming and J lost 12 bases; unmatched junction nucleotides: 5. CDR3: CASSLRTSGSQFF. The DNA for the CDR3 is TGTGCCAGCAGCCTCCGGACTAGCGGGTCGCAGTTCTTC.

This clonotype was seen at least ten times. The chain is built from TRBV20-1 and TRBJ1-2, with 7 positions matching TRBD1. Trimming at V came to 0 bases and at J to 14 bases, leaving 15 bases not matched to a gene. The germline V gene has CDR1 DFQATT and CDR2 SNEGSKA (reference sequence). This CDR3 is 14 amino acids long. The CDR3 spells CSARDRQGEVKITF. CDR3 sequence (DNA): TGCAGTGCTAGAGATAGGCAGGGGGAGGTAAAGATTACCTTC.

This clonotype came up many times. The V and J genes are TRBV12-3 or TRBV12-4 and TRBJ2-5; a weak D match, TRBD1 (7 bases). The CDR3 is made up of 15 amino acids. V was clipped by 5 bases and J by 5 bases, with 18 bases between them. As DNA, the CDR3 is TGTGCCAGCAGTGCCTATACGACAGGGAGGGAGACCCAGTACTTC. Translation: CASSAYTTGRETQYF.

This clonotype has ten or more counts. The chain joins TRBV12-5 to TRBJ1-3, with 10 bases lining up with TRBD1. This CDR3 spans 18 amino acids. V lost 3 bases, J lost 0 bases, and 8 bases stayed unmatched. Germline lookup yields CDR1 LGHNT and CDR2 FRNRAP. The CDR3 here is CASGFLLGTGDSGNTIYF. The CDR3 nucleotides read TGTGCTAGTGGTTTCTTACTGGGGACAGGGGACTCTGGAAACACCATATATTTT.

This clonotype came up many times. The chain carries TRBV11-3 and TRBJ1-2, with 7 bases identical to TRBD1. The CDR3 spans 17 residues. CDR1 SGHNT and CDR2 YENEEA come from the germline V gene. After removal of 1 base from V and 0 bases from J, the junction contained 8 bases not matched to a gene. DNA for the CDR3: TGTGCCAGCAGCTTAGGAACAGGGGTGGTAACTAACTATGGCTACACCTTC. It is translated as CASSLGTGVVTNYGYTF.

The rearrangement links TRBV12-3 or TRBV12-4 to TRBJ1-4, with 12 bases that match TRBD1. V was pared by 6 bases and J by 8 bases, with 10 bases of the junction left unmatched. This CDR3 comprises 16 residues. The CDR3 region is CASSPGQGAKWEKLFF. The CDR3 DNA sequence: TGTGCCAGCAGCCCGGGACAGGGGGCAAAATGGGAAAAACTGTTTTTT.

The V gene is TRBV2, the J gene TRBJ1-1; D is perhaps TRBD1 (6 bases). This CDR3 has 14 amino acids. Germline CDR1 SNHLY, CDR2 FYNNEI. V dropped 6 bases and J dropped 11 bases, with 22 bases sitting between them. The CDR3 DNA follows: TGTGCCAGCAGCCCGGAGGGGGGCGCGGGGAGGGCTTTCTTT. This gives the protein CASSPEGGAGRAFF.